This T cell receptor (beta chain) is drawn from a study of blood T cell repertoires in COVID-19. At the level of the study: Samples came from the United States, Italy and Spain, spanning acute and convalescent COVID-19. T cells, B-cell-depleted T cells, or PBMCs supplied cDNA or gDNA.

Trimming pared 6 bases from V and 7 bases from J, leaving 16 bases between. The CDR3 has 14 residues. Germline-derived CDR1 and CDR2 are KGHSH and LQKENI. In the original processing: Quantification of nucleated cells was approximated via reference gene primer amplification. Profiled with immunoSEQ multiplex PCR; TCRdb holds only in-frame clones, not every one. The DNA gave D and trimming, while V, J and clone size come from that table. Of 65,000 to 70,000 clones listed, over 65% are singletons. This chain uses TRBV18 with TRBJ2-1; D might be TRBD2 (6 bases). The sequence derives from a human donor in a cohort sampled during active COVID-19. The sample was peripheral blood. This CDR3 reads CASSPGRGGNEQFF. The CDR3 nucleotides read TGTGCCAGCTCCCCCGGGCGGGGAGGTAATGAGCAGTTCTTC.